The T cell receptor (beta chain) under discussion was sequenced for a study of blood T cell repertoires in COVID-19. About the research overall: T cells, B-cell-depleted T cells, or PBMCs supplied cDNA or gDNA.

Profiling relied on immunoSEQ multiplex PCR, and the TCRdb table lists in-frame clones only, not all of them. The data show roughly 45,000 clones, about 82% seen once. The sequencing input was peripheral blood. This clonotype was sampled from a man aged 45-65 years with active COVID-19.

CDR3 residues: CASSLAPGNTEAFF. CDR3 sequence (DNA): TGCGCCAGCAGCTTGGCTCCAGGGAACACTGAAGCTTTCTTT. The chain joins TRBV5-1 to TRBJ1-1; D remains unclear. V was shortened by 0 bases and J by 1 base, with 7 bases between the two germline ends. Per germline, CDR1 SGHRS and CDR2 YFSETQ. The CDR3 totals 14 residues.